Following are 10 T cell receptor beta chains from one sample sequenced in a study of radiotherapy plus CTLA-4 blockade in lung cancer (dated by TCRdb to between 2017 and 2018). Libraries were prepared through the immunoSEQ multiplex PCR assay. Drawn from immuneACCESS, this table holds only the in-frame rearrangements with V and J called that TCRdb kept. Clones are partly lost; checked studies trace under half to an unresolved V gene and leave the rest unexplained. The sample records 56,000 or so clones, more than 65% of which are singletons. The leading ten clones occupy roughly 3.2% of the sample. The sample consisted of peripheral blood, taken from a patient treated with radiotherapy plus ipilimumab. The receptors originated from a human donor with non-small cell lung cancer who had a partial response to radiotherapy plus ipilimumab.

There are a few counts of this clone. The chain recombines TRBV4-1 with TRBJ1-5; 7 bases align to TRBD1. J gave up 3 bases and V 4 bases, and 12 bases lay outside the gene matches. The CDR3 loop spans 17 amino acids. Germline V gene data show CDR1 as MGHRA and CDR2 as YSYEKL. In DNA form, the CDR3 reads TGCGCCAGCAGCCCGAAAGCCGGGACAGACCTCAATCAGCCCCAGCATTTT. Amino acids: CASSPKAGTDLNQPQHF.

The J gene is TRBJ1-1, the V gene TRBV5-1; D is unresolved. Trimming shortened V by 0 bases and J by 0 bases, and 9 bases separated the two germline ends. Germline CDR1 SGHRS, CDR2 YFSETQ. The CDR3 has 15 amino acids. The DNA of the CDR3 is TGCGCCAGCAGCTTGGCAGGCAGGATGAACACTGAAGCTTTCTTT. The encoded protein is CASSLAGRMNTEAFF.

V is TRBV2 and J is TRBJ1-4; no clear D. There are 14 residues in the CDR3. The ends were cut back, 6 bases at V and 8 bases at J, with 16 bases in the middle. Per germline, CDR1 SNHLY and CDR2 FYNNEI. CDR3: CASSYKGGQEKLFF. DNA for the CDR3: TGTGCCAGCAGCTACAAGGGAGGTCAGGAAAAACTGTTTTTT.

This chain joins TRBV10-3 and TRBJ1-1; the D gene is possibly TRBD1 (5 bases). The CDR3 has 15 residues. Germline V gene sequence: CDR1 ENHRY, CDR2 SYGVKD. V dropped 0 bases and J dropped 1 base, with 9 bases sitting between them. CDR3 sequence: CAISESLTGNTEAFF. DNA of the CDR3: TGTGCCATCAGTGAGTCCCTTACAGGGAACACTGAAGCTTTCTTT.

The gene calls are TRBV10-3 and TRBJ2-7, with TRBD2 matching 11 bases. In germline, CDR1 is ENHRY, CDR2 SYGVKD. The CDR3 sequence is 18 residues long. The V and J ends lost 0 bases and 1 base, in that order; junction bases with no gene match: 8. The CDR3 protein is CAISESGLAVRVSYEQYF. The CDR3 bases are TGTGCCATCAGTGAGTCGGGACTAGCGGTGAGGGTATCCTACGAGCAGTACTTC.

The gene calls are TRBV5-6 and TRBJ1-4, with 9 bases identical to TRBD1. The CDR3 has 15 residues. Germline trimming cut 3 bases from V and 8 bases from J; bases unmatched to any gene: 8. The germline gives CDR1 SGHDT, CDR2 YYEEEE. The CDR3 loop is CASSSPGQGGEKLFF. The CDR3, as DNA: TGTGCCAGCAGCTCTCCGGGACAGGGAGGAGAAAAACTGTTTTTT.

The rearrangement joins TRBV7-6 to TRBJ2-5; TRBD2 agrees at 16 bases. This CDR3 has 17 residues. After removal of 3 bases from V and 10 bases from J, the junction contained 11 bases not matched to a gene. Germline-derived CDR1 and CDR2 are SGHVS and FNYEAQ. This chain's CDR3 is CASSLGTSGGDLVNQYF. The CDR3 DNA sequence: TGTGCCAGCAGCTTGGGGACTAGCGGGGGGGACCTCGTGAACCAGTACTTC.

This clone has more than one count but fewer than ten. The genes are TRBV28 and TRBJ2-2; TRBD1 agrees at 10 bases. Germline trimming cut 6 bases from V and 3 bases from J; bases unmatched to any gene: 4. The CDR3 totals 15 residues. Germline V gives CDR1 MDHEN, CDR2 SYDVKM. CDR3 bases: TGTGCCAGCAGGCCGGGACAGGGGTACACCGGGGAGCTGTTTTTT. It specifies CASRPGQGYTGELFF. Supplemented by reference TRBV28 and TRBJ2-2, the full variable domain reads DVKVTQSSRYLVKRTGEKVFLECVQDMDHENMFWYRQDPGLGLRLIYFSYDVKMKEKGDIPEGYSVSREKKERFSLILESASTNQTSMYLCASRPGQGYTGELFFGEGSRLTVL.

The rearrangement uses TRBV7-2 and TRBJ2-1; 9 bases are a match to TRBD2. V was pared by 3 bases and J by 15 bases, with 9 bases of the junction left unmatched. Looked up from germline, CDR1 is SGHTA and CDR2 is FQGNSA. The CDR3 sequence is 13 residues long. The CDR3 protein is CASSFELAGDRFF. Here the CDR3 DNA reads TGTGCCAGCAGCTTTGAGTTAGCGGGGGATAGGTTCTTC.

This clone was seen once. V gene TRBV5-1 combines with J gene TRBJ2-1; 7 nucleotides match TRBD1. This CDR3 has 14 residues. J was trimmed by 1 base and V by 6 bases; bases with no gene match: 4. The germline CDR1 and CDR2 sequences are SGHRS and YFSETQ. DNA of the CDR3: TGCGCCAGCAACGCAGGGGGATCCTACAATGAGCAGTTCTTC. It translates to CASNAGGSYNEQFF. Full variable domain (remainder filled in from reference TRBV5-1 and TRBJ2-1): KAGVTQTPRYLIKTRGQQVTLSCSPISGHRSVSWYQQTPGQGLQFLFEYFSETQRNKGNFPGRFSGRQFSNSRSEMNVSTLELGDSALYLCASNAGGSYNEQFFGPGTRLTVL.